These 2 T cell receptor beta chains came from one sample sequenced in a study of cytomegalovirus exposure and HLA in healthy donors. It was with 60 Vbeta and 13 Jbeta primers that the PCR ran. Some clones are missing from TCRdb's copy, which holds only in-frame ones; the method was immunoSEQ multiplex PCR. Among fewer than 110,000 clones listed, about 85% were seen once. Sequences were obtained from PBMCs. The source is a young man in good health and CMV-seronegative.

The V gene is TRBV7-3, the J gene TRBJ2-7, with 10 positions matching TRBD2. Germline loops: CDR1 SGHTA, CDR2 FQGTGA. CDR3 size: 15 residues. V trimming: 5 bases; J trimming: 2 bases; junction bases outside the gene matches: 6. CDR3 amino acids: CASSPGSGGPYEQYF. In nucleotides, the CDR3 is TGTGCCAGCAGCCCCGGTAGCGGGGGGCCCTACGAGCAGTACTTC.

The CDR3: CSVEDQGRDSGNTIYF. For the CDR3, the DNA is TGCAGCGTTGAAGATCAAGGCAGGGACTCTGGAAACACCATATATTTT. V and J are TRBV29-1 and TRBJ1-3, with D possibly matching TRBD1 (5 bases). There are 16 residues in the CDR3. Trimming cost V 0 bases and J 0 bases, with 12 bases left between them. From germline, CDR1 is SQVTM and CDR2 ANQGSEA.